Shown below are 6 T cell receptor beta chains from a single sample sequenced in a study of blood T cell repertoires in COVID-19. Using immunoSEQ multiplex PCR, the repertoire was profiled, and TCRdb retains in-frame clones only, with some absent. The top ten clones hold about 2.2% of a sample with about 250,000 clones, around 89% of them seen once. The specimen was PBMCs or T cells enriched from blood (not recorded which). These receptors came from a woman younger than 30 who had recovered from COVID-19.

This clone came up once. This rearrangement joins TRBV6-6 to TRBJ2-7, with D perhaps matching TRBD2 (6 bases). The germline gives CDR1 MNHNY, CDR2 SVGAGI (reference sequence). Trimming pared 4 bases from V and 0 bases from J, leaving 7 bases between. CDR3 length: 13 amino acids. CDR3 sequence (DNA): TGTGCCAGCAGTTCAGCGGGCTCCTACGAGCAGTACTTC. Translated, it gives CASSSAGSYEQYF.

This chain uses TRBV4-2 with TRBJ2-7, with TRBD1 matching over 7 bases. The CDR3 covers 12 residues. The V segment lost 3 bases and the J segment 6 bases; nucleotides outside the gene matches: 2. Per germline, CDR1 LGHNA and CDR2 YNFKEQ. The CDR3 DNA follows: TGTGCCAGCAGCCACGACAGGGTCGAGCAGTACTTC. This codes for CASSHDRVEQYF.

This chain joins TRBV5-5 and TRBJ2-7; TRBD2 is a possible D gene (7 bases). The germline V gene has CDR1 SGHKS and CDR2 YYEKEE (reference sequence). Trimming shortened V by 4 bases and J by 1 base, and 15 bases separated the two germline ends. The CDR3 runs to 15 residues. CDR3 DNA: TGTGCCAGCAGCGTACAGGGAGGGATATCCTACGAGCAGTACTTC. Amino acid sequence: CASSVQGGISYEQYF.

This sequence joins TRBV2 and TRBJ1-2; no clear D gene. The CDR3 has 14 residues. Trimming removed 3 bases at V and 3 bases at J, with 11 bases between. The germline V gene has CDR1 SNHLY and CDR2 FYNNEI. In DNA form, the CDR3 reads TGTGCCAGCAGTGAGTTCGGTCTATACTATGGCTACACCTTC. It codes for CASSEFGLYYGYTF.

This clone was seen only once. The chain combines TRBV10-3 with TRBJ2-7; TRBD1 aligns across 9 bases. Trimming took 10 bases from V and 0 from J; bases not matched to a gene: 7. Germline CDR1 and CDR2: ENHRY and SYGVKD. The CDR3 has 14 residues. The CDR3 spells CATLGTGSSYEQYF. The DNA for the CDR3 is TGTGCCACCCTTGGGACAGGGAGCTCCTACGAGCAGTACTTC.

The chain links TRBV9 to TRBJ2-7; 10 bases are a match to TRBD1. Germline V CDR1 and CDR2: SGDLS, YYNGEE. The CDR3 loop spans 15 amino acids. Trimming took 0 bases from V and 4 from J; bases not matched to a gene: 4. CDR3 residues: CASSVAGTGAYEQYF. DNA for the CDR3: TGTGCCAGCAGCGTAGCCGGGACAGGGGCGTACGAGCAGTACTTC.